Listed below are T cell receptor beta chains from one sample, sequenced in a study of TIL therapy for anti-PD-1-resistant metastatic lung cancer. TCRdb keeps only in-frame clones here, not all; method: immunoSEQ multiplex PCR. The repertoire holds about 52,000 clones, with 79% as singletons. Sample: blood, taken at baseline. Source of these receptors: a woman aged 30 to 85 with non-small cell lung cancer. The CDR3 runs from the conserved cysteine through the conserved F or W. D genes are given only for firm matches. Clone size is stated in some rows and not others, as once, few, many or a class when expanded.

abundance,d_gene,j_gene,v_gene,CDR3nt,CDR3aa
NA,TRBD1,TRBJ1-3,TRBV14,TGTGCCAGCAGCCGAACAGGGGTCGGAAACACCATATATTTT,CASSRTGVGNTIYF
few,NA,TRBJ2-3,TRBV7-6,TGTGCCAGCGAGCTAGGTGGGGGTCGCACAGATACGCAGTATTTT,CASELGGGRTDTQYF
NA,TRBD2,TRBJ2-3,TRBV13,TGTGCCAGCACCCTTAGACTAGCGGGGGGCGCAGATACGCAGTATTTT,CASTLRLAGGADTQYF
NA,TRBD1,TRBJ2-3,TRBV27,TGTGCCAGCAGCCACGCGGGGACAGGGGGATCAGATACGCAGTATTTT,CASSHAGTGGSDTQYF
NA,NA,TRBJ2-7,TRBV7-2,TGTGCCAGCAGCCCAAGAGACAGGAGATCCGGGCGGCAGTACTTC,CASSPRDRRSGRQYF
NA,NA,TRBJ1-2,TRBV4-3,TGCGCCAGCAGCCAAGATCGTCAGGATTATGGCTACACCTTC,CASSQDRQDYGYTF
NA,NA,TRBJ1-5,TRBV7-8,TGTGCCAGCAGCTTGATGTCAGGGGATAGCAATCAGCCCCAGCATTTT,CASSLMSGDSNQPQHF
NA,NA,TRBJ2-2,TRBV5-4,TGTGCCAGCAGCGACCCCGGAGGGTACGGGGAGCTGTTTTTT,CASSDPGGYGELFF
few,NA,TRBJ2-7,TRBV5-1,TGCGCCAGCAGCTTGGGAGGGACTCGAGCCTACGAGCAGTACTTC,CASSLGGTRAYEQYF
NA,TRBD1,TRBJ1-1,TRBV11-2,TGTGCCAGCAGCCTTAAACAGGGGCAAAACACTGAAGCTTTCTTT,CASSLKQGQNTEAFF
NA,TRBD2,TRBJ2-1,TRBV7-2,TGTGCCAGCAGCCCCCTGGATTTCCCGGGGGGGGAGCAGTTCTTC,CASSPLDFPGGEQFF
few,NA,TRBJ1-1,TRBV19,TGTGCCACCACATCTCTGAACACTGAAGCTTTCTTT,CATTSLNTEAFF
NA,NA,TRBJ1-2,TRBV5-1,TGCGCCAGCAGCTTGGAAAGGGCCGCGCCCTCCTATGGCTACACCTTC,CASSLERAAPSYGYTF
few,NA,TRBJ1-1,TRBV28,TGTGCCAGCAGATTTAGGACCGGGGGTGAAGCTTTCTTT,CASRFRTGGEAFF
few,NA,TRBJ1-5,TRBV19,TGTGCCAGTAGTATCCAGGGAGGCGATCAGCCCCAGCATTTT,CASSIQGGDQPQHF
once,NA,TRBJ1-1,TRBV19,TGTGCCAGTAGTACGGCCATGAACACTGAAGCTTTCTTT,CASSTAMNTEAFF
NA,TRBD1,TRBJ1-2,TRBV6-1,TGTGCCAGCAGTGAAGGTACCGGGACAGCAATCTATGGCTACACCTTC,CASSEGTGTAIYGYTF
NA,TRBD2,TRBJ2-1,TRBV7-9,TGTGCCAGCAGCTCAACACTAGCGGGAGTGGGAAGCAATGAGCAGTTCTTC,CASSSTLAGVGSNEQFF
NA,NA,TRBJ1-4,TRBV15,TGTGCCACCAGCAGAGATCGGGTCGGCGGAGAAAAACTGTTTTTT,CATSRDRVGGEKLFF
NA,NA,TRBJ1-6,TRBV9,TGTGCCAGCAGCGTAGGTGCGAACCTTCGCTCCTATAATTCACCCCTCCACTTT,CASSVGANLRSYNSPLHF
NA,TRBD1,TRBJ2-2,TRBV5-1,TGCGCCAGCAGCCCTCCCCTTGGACAGGGGAACACCGGGGAGCTGTTTTTT,CASSPPLGQGNTGELFF
NA,NA,TRBJ2-7,TRBV13,TGTGCCAGCAGCCCACAATGGAGAGCCTACGAGCAGTACTTC,CASSPQWRAYEQYF
NA,NA,TRBJ2-7,TRBV28,TGTGCCAGCAGTTTATCCCTAATCACACTGTCCTACGAGCAGTACTTC,CASSLSLITLSYEQYF
NA,TRBD2,TRBJ2-2,TRBV28,TGTGCCAGCAGTTTACTGGCGGGAGGCACCGGGGAGCTGTTTTTT,CASSLLAGGTGELFF
NA,NA,TRBJ2-1,TRBV7-8,TGTGCCAGCAGCTTAGTGGGGGGGGCAGGGTACAATGAGCAGTTCTTC,CASSLVGGAGYNEQFF
NA,NA,TRBJ2-7,TRBV5-1,TGCGCCAGCAGCTTCAACCTCTACGAGCAGTACTTC,CASSFNLYEQYF